This TCR beta chain is drawn from a study of blood T cell repertoires in COVID-19. At the level of the study: The United States, Italy and Spain were the sources of the acute and convalescent COVID-19 samples. T cells, B-cell-depleted T cells, or PBMCs supplied cDNA or gDNA.

The CDR3 is made up of 17 amino acids. Germline V gene data show CDR1 as SEHNR and CDR2 as FQNEAQ (reference sequence). Trimming took 1 base from V and 6 from J, leaving 21 bases between them. Under the authors' procedure: Reference gene primer amplification gave nucleated cell count estimates. Data came from immunoSEQ multiplex PCR; TCRdb stores just in-frame clones and leaves some out. V, J and clone size reflect that table, while D and trimming were determined from the DNA. The data contain about 140,000 clones, over 80% of them singletons. The sequence was obtained from a man between 60 and 75 years old with active or convalescent COVID-19. The sample comprised peripheral blood. The V and J genes are TRBV7-9 and TRBJ1-2, with a weak D call TRBD1 (5 bases). The chain's CDR3 is CASSLELGVTEVDGYTF. CDR3 nucleotide sequence: TGTGCCAGCAGCTTAGAGTTAGGGGTGACAGAGGTGGATGGCTACACCTTC.